The 10 T cell receptor beta chains reported below all come from one sample, sequenced in a study of chemoradiotherapy in HPV16-positive cancers. Some clones are missing from TCRdb's copy, which holds only in-frame ones; the method was immunoSEQ multiplex PCR. In the table there are 9,500 to 15,000 clones, roughly 90% of which are singletons. The sequencing here drew on blood, taken from a patient who underwent chemoradiotherapy. These TCRs come from a human donor with HPV-associated anogenital cancer.

CDR3 amino acids: CASRDLNEQFF. CDR3 nucleotide sequence: TGTGCCAGCAGAGACCTTAATGAGCAGTTCTTC. The rearrangement joins TRBV2 to TRBJ2-1; D unresolved. The V end lost 6 bases, the J end lost 7 bases, and 7 bases lay between the germline ends. Germline CDR1 is SNHLY and CDR2 is FYNNEI. This CDR3 is built from 11 residues.

The genes are TRBV25-1 and TRBJ2-6, with a possible D match to TRBD2 (5 bases). V dropped 4 bases and J dropped 0 bases, with 7 bases sitting between them. Germline values: CDR1 MGHDK, CDR2 SYGVNS. This CDR3 has 15 residues. The CDR3 here is CASSVSGSGANVLTF. The CDR3 coding sequence is TGTGCCAGCAGTGTGAGCGGCTCTGGGGCCAACGTCCTGACTTTC.

CDR3 coding DNA: TGTGCCAGCAGCCAAAAGGGACACCAGAACACTGAAGCTTTCTTT. Its translation: CASSQKGHQNTEAFF. The V gene is TRBV4-2, the J gene TRBJ1-1, with a possible D match to TRBD1 (6 bases). V was clipped by 2 bases and J by 1 base, with 11 bases between them. CDR3 length equals 15 residues. Germline V gene sequence: CDR1 LGHNA, CDR2 YNFKEQ.

The gene calls are TRBV5-1 and TRBJ1-5; perhaps TRBD1 as D (5 bases). The CDR3 loop spans 15 amino acids. V dropped 7 bases and J dropped 3 bases, with 17 bases sitting between them. Germline loops: CDR1 SGHRS, CDR2 YFSETQ. The CDR3 region has the DNA TGCGCCAGCCGTCTGGGGGATTTGCCCAATCAGCCCCAGCATTTT. Its protein product is CASRLGDLPNQPQHF. Supplemented by reference TRBV5-1 and TRBJ1-5, the full variable domain reads KAGVTQTPRYLIKTRGQQVTLSCSPISGHRSVSWYQQTPGQGLQFLFEYFSETQRNKGNFPGRFSGRQFSNSRSEMNVSTLELGDSALYLCASRLGDLPNQPQHFGDGTRLSIL.

The V and J genes are TRBV5-4 and TRBJ1-3, with 9 positions matching TRBD1. Germline V gene data show CDR1 as SGHNT and CDR2 as YYREEE (reference sequence). With V trimmed by 1 base and J by 2 bases, 4 bases remained unmatched. This CDR3 has 16 amino acids. This CDR3 reads CASSLQGDRAGNTIYF. Here the CDR3 DNA reads TGTGCCAGCAGCTTGCAAGGGGACAGGGCTGGAAACACCATATATTTT.

The V gene is TRBV19, the J gene TRBJ1-1; a weak D match, TRBD1 (5 bases). Germline CDR1 LNHDA, CDR2 SQIVND (reference sequence). This CDR3 has 17 residues. The V and J ends lost 3 bases and 1 base respectively, with 18 bases between them. This CDR3 is CASSIGGLGRSNTEAFF. CDR3 DNA sequence: TGTGCCAGTAGTATTGGGGGGTTAGGGAGATCGAACACTGAAGCTTTCTTT.

The V call is TRBV4-1, the J call TRBJ2-1; 12 bases are a match to TRBD2. The CDR3 is made up of 19 amino acids. The V gene's germline CDR1 is MGHRA and CDR2 YSYEKL. The V segment lost 1 base and the J segment 12 bases; nucleotides outside the gene matches: 19. The CDR3 loop reads CASSQGGLLAGGAGTPQFF. CDR3 in DNA: TGCGCCAGCAGCCAAGGAGGATTACTAGCGGGGGGCGCCGGGACCCCGCAGTTCTTC.

This chain joins TRBV9 and TRBJ1-3; D is unresolved. CDR1 and CDR2 from the germline V gene are SGDLS and YYNGEE. V shed 4 bases and J shed 3 bases, with 8 bases lying between them. This CDR3 has 13 residues. The DNA of the CDR3 is TGTGCCAGCAGCCGCGGACTTGGAAACACCATATATTTT. Its protein product is CASSRGLGNTIYF.

The table lists this clone with a few counts. This sequence joins TRBV4-1 and TRBJ1-2, with 8 bases aligning to TRBD1. This CDR3 comprises 16 residues. Germline CDR1 reads MGHRA; CDR2 reads YSYEKL. The junction had 8 bases not matched to a gene; V was cut back by 0 bases and J by 5 bases. As DNA, the CDR3 is TGCGCCAGCAGCCAAGATCGTCGCCAGGGGGCATATGGCTACACCTTC. This codes for CASSQDRRQGAYGYTF.

The V call is TRBV30, the J call TRBJ1-1; D not resolved. The germline CDR1 and CDR2 sequences are GTSNPN and SVGIG (reference sequence). This CDR3 region has 13 residues. Trimming stripped 2 bases from V and 2 bases from J, with 9 bases between. The CDR3 region has the DNA TGTGCCTGGAGTCGCTCAGAAAACACTGAAGCTTTCTTT. This encodes CAWSRSENTEAFF. Drawing the rest from reference TRBV30 and TRBJ1-1, the complete variable domain is SQTIHQWPATLVQPVGSPLSLECTVEGTSNPNLYWYRQAAGRGLQLLFYSVGIGQISSEVPQNLSASRPQDRQFILSSKKLLLSDSGFYLCAWSRSENTEAFFGQGTRLTVV.